Listed here are 3 T cell receptor beta chains from one sample, sequenced in a study of cytomegalovirus exposure and HLA in healthy donors. TCRdb's table, derived via immunoSEQ multiplex PCR, lists solely in-frame clones and lacks some. Found here are more than 70,000 clones, around 93% of them singletons; the top ten hold approximately 0.93%. Source material: PBMCs. These receptor sequences come from a woman aged 18 to 35 in good health and CMV-seronegative.

The rearrangement joins TRBV9 to TRBJ1-2, with a possible D match to TRBD1 (5 bases). Germline CDR1 SGDLS, CDR2 YYNGEE. The CDR3 runs to 13 residues. V was shortened by 0 bases and J by 8 bases, with 11 bases between the two germline ends. This CDR3 is CASSVGRGWGYTF. The CDR3 DNA sequence: TGTGCCAGCAGCGTAGGAAGGGGTTGGGGCTACACCTTC. The full variable domain, completed using reference TRBV9 and TRBJ1-2, is DSGVTQTPKHLITATGQRVTLRCSPRSGDLSVYWYQQSLDQGLQFLIQYYNGEERAKGNILERFSAQQFPDLHSELNLSSLELGDSALYFCASSVGRGWGYTFGSGTRLTVV.

The chain is built from TRBV27 and TRBJ2-1; D is unclear. The CDR3 totals 15 residues. V was cut by 4 bases and J by 6 bases, with 16 bases left in between. The germline gives CDR1 MNHEY, CDR2 SMNVEV (reference sequence). CDR3 nucleotide sequence: TGTGCCAGCAGTTCAGGCCCGTTGGTAAGCAATGAGCAGTTCTTC. Its translation: CASSSGPLVSNEQFF.

The chain has TRBV2 and TRBJ2-1, with TRBD2 matching 7 bases. Germline V gene data show CDR1 as SNHLY and CDR2 as FYNNEI. The J segment lost 3 bases and the V segment lost 7 bases, leaving 9 bases of the junction unmatched. CDR3 length equals 15 residues. The CDR3 sequence is CASTALGGSYNEQFF. The CDR3 DNA sequence: TGTGCCAGCACTGCCCTGGGCGGGAGCTACAATGAGCAGTTCTTC.